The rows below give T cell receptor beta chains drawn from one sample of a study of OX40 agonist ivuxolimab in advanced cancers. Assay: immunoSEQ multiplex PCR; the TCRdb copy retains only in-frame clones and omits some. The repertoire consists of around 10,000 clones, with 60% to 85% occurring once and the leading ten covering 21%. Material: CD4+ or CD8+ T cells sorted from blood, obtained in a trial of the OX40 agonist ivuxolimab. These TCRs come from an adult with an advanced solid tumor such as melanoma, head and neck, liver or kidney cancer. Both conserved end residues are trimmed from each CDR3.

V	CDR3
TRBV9	ASSVGGQGRIYEQY
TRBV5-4	ASSLPGQGLPNQPQH
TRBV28	ASSPRDEPQETQY
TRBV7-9	ASSLGGLGVEQF
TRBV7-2	ASSLVISSGPTDTQY
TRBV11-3	ASSTQTSGSSYNEQF
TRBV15	ATSGLPSSGNTIY
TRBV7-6	ASSFRDRVNAGELF
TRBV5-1	ASSLAKGNTEAF
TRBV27	ASSPSGQGGQPQH
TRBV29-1	SVYGQGFGGELF
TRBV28	ASSLSGTSYNEQF
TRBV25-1	ASSGLGSQETQY
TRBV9	ASSAGTSPGELF